This T cell receptor (beta chain) was sequenced for a study of blood T cell repertoires in COVID-19. Study details: Acute-phase and convalescent COVID-19 samples originated in the United States, Italy and Spain.

In the original processing: Cell counts per sample came from amplifying reference gene primers. Clones were sequenced by immunoSEQ multiplex PCR, and TCRdb holds only the in-frame ones, with some missing. V, J and clone size were drawn from that table, and D and trimming were deduced from the DNA. This table has about 110,000 clones, roughly 84% appearing once. Germline CDR1 and CDR2: SGHVS and FQNEAQ. The CDR3 is 14 amino acids. Between the trimmed V and J ends, which lost 3 bases and 3 bases, there was a span of 11 bases. The receptor comes from a human donor in a cohort sampled during active COVID-19. Sequenced input: peripheral blood. The rearrangement links TRBV7-8 to TRBJ1-1, with TRBD1 as a possible D gene (5 bases). DNA for the CDR3: TGTGCCAGCAGCTTGCTTGTAGGGGACACTGAAGCTTTCTTT. It specifies CASSLLVGDTEAFF. The complete variable domain, with remaining parts taken from reference TRBV7-8 and TRBJ1-1, reads GAGVSQSPRYKVAKRGQDVALRCDPISGHVSLFWYQQALGQGPEFLTYFQNEAQLDKSGLPSDRFFAERPEGSVSTLKIQRTQQEDSAVYLCASSLLVGDTEAFFGQGTRLTVV.